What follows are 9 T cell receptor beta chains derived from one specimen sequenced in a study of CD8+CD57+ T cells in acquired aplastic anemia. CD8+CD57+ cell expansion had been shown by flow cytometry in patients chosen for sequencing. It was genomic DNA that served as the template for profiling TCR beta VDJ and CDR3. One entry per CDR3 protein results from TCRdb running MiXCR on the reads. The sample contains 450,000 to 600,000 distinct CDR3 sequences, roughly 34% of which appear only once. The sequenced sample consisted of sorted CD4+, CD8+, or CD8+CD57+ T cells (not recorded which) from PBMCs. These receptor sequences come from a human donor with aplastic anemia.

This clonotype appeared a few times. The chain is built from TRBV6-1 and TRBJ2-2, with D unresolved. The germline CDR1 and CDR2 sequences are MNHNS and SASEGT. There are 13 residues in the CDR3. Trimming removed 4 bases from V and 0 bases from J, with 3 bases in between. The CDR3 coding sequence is TGTGCCAGCAGTGTGACGAACACCGGGGAGCTGTTTTTT. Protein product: CASSVTNTGELFF.

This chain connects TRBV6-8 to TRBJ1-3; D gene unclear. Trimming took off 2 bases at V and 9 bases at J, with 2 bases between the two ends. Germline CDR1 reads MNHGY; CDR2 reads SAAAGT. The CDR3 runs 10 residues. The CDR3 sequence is CASSYGTIYF. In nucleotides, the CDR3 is TGTGCCAGCAGTTACGGCACCATATATTTT.

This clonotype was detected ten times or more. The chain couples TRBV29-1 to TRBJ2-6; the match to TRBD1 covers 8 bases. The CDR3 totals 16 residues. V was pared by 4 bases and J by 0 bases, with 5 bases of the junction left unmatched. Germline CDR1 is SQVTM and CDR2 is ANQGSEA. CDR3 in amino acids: CSVVSGQGSGANVLTF. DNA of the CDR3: TGCAGCGTTGTTTCCGGACAGGGCTCTGGGGCCAACGTCCTGACTTTC. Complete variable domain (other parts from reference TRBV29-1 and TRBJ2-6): SAVISQKPSRDICQRGTSLTIQCQVDSQVTMMFWYRQQPGQSLTLIATANQGSEATYESGFVIDKFPISRPNLTFSTLTVSNMSPEDSSIYLCSVVSGQGSGANVLTFGAGSRLTVL.

The CDR3 nucleotides are TGTGCCAGCAGCCAAGTCGGGGCCTATCAATTCACCGGGGAGCTGTTTTTT. Translating it yields CASSQVGAYQFTGELFF. This chain uses TRBV25-1 with TRBJ2-2; the D gene could be TRBD1 or TRBD2 (5 bases each). The germline gives CDR1 MGHDK, CDR2 SYGVNS. The CDR3 has 17 residues. Trimming stripped 6 bases from V and 4 bases from J, with 21 bases between.

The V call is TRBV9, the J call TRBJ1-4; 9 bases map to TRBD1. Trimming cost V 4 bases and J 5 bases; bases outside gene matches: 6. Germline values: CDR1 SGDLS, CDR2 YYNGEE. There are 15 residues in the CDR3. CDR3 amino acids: CASSTRDRVNEKLFF. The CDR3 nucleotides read TGTGCCAGCAGCACTCGGGACAGGGTGAATGAAAAACTGTTTTTT.

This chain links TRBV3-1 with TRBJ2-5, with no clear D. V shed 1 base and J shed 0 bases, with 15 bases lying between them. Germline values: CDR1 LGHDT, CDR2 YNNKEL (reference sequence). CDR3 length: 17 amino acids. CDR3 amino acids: CASSQGRGRSYQETQYF. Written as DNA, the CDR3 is TGTGCCAGCAGCCAAGGACGCGGACGTTCGTACCAAGAGACCCAGTACTTC.

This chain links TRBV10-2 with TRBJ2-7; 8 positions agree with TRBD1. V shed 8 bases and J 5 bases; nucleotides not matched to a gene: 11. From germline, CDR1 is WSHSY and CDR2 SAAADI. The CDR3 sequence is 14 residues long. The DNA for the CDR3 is TGCGCCAGCGAGTGGCGGGACAGGTCCCACGAGCAGTACTTC. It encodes CASEWRDRSHEQYF.

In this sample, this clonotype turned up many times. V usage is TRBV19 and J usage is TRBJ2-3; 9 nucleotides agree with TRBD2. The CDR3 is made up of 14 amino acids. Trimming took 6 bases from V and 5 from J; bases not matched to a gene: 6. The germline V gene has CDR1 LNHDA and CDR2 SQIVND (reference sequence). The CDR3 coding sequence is TGTGCCAGTAGCCCGCGGGGGGGCGTAGATACGCAGTATTTT. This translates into CASSPRGGVDTQYF.

The CDR3 DNA follows: TGTGCCATCAGTGACCTAACCAACTATGGCTACACCATATATTTT. It encodes CAISDLTNYGYTIYF. The chain recombines TRBV10-3 with TRBJ1-3; D remains ambiguous. This CDR3 has 15 residues. Germline CDR1 ENHRY, CDR2 SYGVKD. The V end was cut by 3 bases, the J end by 8 bases, with 17 bases between.